This record concerns one T cell receptor beta chain sequence. V was trimmed by 2 bases and J by 1 base, leaving 8 bases between them. The CDR3 loop spans 14 amino acids. Germline loops: CDR1 SEHNR, CDR2 FQNEAQ (reference sequence). This sample stems from a study of T cell changes during pregnancy in multiple sclerosis. Measured with immunoSEQ multiplex PCR; TCRdb has only the in-frame clones, and not every one. Of over 85,000 clones in the sample, 90% are singletons; the top ten hold just over 0.75%. The V and J genes are TRBV7-9 and TRBJ1-2; maybe TRBD1 (6 bases). This clonotype was sampled from a female donor in good health, enrolled as a control in a pregnancy study. The sequenced sample was peripheral blood, obtained in the second trimester of pregnancy. The CDR3 here is CASSLTGNNYGYTF. The CDR3 DNA reads as TGTGCCAGCAGCTTAACAGGGAATAACTATGGCTACACCTTC.